The 5 T cell receptor beta chains below all came from one sample that was sequenced in a study of identifying expanded T cells in peripheral blood. The table came from immunoSEQ multiplex PCR; TCRdb's copy has only in-frame clones and leaves some out. The table lists approximately 120,000 clones, approximately 90% of them singletons. The sequenced sample consisted of blood. The source is a person aged 18 to 70 in good health.

In DNA form, the CDR3 reads TGTGCCTGTCCATGGGACAATGGCTACACCTTC. It codes for CACPWDNGYTF. The gene calls are TRBV30 and TRBJ1-2; tentatively, D is TRBD1 (6 bases). The CDR3 runs 11 residues. V was shortened by 6 bases and J by 6 bases, with 11 bases between the two germline ends. CDR1 is GTSNPN, CDR2 SVGIG, per germline (reference sequence).

DNA of the CDR3: TGTGCCAGCAGTGGGTTAACAGCGAGCAATCAGCCCCAGCATTTT. Protein sequence: CASSGLTASNQPQHF. This chain uses TRBV2 with TRBJ1-5; the D is unclear. Germline lookup yields CDR1 SNHLY and CDR2 FYNNEI. V lost 4 bases, J lost 1 base, and 11 bases lay in between. The CDR3 has 15 residues.

This clone has a handful of counts. The chain recombines TRBV11-2 with TRBJ2-7; TRBD2 is a possible D gene (5 bases). The CDR3 has 18 residues. Germline V lookup: CDR1 SGHAT, CDR2 FQNNGV. V was cut by 1 base and J by 4 bases, with 23 bases left in between. CDR3 nucleotide sequence: TGTGCCAGCAGCTTAGGGTACGGACCTAACCGAGCGGATTACGAGCAGTACTTC. Translation: CASSLGYGPNRADYEQYF.

The chain links TRBV18 to TRBJ1-2, with TRBD1 matching over 7 bases. The V gene's germline CDR1 is KGHSH and CDR2 LQKENI. After removal of 5 bases from V and 8 bases from J, the junction contained 8 bases not matched to a gene. CDR3 length equals 13 residues. The CDR3 sequence is CASSEDRVNGYTF. The CDR3 DNA sequence: TGTGCCAGCTCAGAAGACAGGGTTAACGGCTACACCTTC.

The CDR3 protein is CASSGGTSGIGYNEQFF. The DNA of the CDR3 is TGTGCCAGCAGTGGGGGGACCAGCGGGATCGGGTACAATGAGCAGTTCTTC. V and J are TRBV28 and TRBJ2-1; 7 bases are shared with TRBD2. Per germline, CDR1 MDHEN and CDR2 SYDVKM. Trimming took 5 bases from V and 4 from J; bases not matched to a gene: 14. The CDR3 length is 17 residues.